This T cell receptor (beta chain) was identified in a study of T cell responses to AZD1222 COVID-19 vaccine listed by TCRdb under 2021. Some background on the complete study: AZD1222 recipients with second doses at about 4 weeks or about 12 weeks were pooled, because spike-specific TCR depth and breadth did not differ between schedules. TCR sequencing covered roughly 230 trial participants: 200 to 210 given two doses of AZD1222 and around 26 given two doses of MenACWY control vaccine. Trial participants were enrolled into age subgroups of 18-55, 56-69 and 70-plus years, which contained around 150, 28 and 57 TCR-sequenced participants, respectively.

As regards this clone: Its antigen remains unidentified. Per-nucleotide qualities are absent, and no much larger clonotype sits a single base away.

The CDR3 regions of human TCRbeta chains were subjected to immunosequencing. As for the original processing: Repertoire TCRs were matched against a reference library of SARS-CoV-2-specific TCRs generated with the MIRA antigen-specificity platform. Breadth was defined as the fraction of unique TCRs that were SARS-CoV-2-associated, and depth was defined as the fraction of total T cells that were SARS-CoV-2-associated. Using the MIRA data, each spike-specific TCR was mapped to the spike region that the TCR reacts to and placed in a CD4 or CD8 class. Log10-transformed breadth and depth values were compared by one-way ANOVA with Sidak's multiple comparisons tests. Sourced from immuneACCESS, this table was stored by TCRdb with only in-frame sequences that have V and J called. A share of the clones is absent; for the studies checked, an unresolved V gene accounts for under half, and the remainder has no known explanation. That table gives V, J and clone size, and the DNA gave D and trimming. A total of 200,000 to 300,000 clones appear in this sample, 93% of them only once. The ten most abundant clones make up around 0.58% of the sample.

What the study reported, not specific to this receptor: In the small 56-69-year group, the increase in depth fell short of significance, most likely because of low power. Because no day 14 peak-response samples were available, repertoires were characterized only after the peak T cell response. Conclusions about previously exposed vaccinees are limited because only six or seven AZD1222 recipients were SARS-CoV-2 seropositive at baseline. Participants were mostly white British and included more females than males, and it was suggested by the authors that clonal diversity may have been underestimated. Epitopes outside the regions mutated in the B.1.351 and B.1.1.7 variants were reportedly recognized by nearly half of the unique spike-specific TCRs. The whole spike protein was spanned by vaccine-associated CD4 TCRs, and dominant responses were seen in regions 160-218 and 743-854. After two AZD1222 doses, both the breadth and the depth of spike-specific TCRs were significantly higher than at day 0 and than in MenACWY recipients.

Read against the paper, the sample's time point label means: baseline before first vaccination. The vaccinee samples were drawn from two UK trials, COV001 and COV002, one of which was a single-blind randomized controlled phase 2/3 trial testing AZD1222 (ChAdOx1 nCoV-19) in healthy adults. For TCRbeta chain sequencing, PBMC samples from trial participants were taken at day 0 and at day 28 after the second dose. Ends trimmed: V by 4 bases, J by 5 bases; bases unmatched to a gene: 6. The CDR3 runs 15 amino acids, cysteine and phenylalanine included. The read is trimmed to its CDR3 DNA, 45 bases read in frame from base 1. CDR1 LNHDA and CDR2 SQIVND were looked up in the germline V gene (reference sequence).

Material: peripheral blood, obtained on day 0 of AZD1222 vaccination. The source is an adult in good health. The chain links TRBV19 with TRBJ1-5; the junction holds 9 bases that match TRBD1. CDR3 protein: CASSRDRALYQPQHF. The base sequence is TGTGCCAGTAGTAGGGACAGGGCGTTGTATCAGCCCCAGCATTTT.